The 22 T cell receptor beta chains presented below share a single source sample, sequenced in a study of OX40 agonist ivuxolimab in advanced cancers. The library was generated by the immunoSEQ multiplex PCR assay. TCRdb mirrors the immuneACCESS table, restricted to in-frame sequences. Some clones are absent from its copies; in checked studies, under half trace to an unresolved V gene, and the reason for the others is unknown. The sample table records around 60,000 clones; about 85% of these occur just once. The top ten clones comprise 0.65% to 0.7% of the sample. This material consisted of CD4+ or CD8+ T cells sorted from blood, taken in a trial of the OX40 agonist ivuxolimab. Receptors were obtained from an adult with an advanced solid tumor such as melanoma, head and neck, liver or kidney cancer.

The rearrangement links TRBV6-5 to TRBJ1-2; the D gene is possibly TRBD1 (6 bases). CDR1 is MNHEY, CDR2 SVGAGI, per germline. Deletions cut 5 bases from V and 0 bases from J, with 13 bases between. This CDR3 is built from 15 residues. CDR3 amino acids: CASSNPGTTNYGYTF. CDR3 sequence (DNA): TGTGCCAGCAGTAATCCCGGGACAACTAACTATGGCTACACCTTC.

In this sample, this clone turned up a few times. CDR3 protein: CASSSPMGRVRYNEQFF. In DNA form, the CDR3 reads TGTGCCAGCAGCTCCCCAATGGGAAGGGTTAGGTACAATGAGCAGTTCTTC. The gene calls are TRBV7-9 and TRBJ2-1; D is uncertain. From germline, CDR1 is SEHNR and CDR2 FQNEAQ (reference sequence). Trimming removed 4 bases from V and 4 bases from J, with 20 bases in between. The CDR3 sequence is 17 residues long. Using reference TRBV7-9 and TRBJ2-1 for the parts outside the CDR3, the full variable domain is DTGVSQNPRHKITKRGQNVTFRCDPISEHNRLYWYRQTLGQGPEFLTYFQNEAQLEKSRLLSDRFSAERPKGSFSTLEIQRTEQGDSAMYLCASSSPMGRVRYNEQFFGPGTRLTVL.

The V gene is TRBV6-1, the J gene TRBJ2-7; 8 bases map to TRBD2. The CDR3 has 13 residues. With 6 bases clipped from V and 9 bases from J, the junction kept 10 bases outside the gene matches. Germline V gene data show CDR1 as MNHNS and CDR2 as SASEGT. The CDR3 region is CASRGAGEVAQYF. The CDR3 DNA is TGTGCCAGCAGGGGAGCGGGAGAGGTTGCGCAGTACTTC.

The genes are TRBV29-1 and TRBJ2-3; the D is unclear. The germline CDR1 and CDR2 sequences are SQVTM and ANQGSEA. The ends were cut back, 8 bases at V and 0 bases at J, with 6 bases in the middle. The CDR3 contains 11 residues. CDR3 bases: TGCAGCTTCTTAAGCACAGATACGCAGTATTTT. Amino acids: CSFLSTDTQYF.

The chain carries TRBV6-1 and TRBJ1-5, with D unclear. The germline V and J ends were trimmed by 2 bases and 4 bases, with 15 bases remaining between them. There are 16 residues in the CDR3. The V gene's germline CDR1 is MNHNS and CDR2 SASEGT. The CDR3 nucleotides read TGTGCCAGCAGTGAAAACCGGGGAGGAGGGAATCAGCCCCAGCATTTT. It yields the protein CASSENRGGGNQPQHF.

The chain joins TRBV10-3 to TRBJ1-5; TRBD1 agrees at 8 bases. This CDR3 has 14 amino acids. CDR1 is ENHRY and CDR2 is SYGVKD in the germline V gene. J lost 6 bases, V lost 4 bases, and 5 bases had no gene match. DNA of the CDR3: TGTGCCATCAGTGCGGACAGGGTCGGTCAGCCCCAGCATTTT. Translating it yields CAISADRVGQPQHF.

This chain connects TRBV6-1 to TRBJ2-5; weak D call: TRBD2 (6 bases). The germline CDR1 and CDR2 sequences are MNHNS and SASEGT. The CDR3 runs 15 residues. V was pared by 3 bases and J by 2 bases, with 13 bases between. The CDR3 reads CASSDPLGGQETQYF. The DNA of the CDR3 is TGTGCCAGCAGTGATCCACTAGGAGGGCAAGAGACCCAGTACTTC.

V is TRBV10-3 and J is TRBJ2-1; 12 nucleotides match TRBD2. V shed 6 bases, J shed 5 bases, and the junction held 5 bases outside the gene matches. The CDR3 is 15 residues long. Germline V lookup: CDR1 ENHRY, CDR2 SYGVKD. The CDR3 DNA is TGTGCCATCAGCCCTAGCGGGGGGGCAAACAATGAGCAGTTCTTC. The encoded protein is CAISPSGGANNEQFF.

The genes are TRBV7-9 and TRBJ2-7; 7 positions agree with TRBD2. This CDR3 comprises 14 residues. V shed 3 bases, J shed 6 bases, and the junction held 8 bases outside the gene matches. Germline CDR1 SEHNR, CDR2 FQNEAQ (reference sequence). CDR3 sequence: CASSLEGRAREQYF. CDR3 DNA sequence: TGTGCCAGCAGCTTGGAGGGGAGGGCTCGCGAGCAGTACTTC.

Here the CDR3 reads CATSRVRQGRNTEAFF. As DNA, the CDR3 is TGTGCCACCAGCAGAGTGAGACAGGGGCGGAACACTGAAGCTTTCTTT. The gene calls are TRBV15 and TRBJ1-1; 8 bases are shared with TRBD1. V shed 1 base and J 1 base; nucleotides not matched to a gene: 5. The CDR3 totals 16 residues. Germline-derived CDR1 and CDR2 are LNHNV and YYDKDF (reference sequence).

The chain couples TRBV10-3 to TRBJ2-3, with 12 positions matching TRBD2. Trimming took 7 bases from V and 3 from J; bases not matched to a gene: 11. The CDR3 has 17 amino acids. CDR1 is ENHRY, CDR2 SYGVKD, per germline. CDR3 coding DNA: TGTGCCATCACCCCCGCCCCGACTAGCGGGAGAACAGATACGCAGTATTTT. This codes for CAITPAPTSGRTDTQYF.

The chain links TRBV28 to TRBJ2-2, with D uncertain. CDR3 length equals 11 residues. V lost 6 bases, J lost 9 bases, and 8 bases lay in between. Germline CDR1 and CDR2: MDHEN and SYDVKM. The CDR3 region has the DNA TGTGCCAGCAGACTTGAGAGGGAGCTGTTTTTT. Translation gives CASRLERELFF.

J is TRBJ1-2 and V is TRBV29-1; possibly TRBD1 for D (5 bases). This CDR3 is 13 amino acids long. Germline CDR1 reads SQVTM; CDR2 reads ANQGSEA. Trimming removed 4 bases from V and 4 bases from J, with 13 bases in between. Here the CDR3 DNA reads TGCAGCGTTGGTTCAGGGTCCCTCTATGGCTACACCTTC. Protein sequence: CSVGSGSLYGYTF.

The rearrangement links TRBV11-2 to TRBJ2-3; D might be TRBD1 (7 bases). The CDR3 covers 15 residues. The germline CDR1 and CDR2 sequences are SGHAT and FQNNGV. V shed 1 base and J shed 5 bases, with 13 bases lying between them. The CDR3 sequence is CASSLVAGGLDTQYF. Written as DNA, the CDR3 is TGTGCCAGCAGCTTAGTCGCAGGGGGGTTAGATACGCAGTATTTT.

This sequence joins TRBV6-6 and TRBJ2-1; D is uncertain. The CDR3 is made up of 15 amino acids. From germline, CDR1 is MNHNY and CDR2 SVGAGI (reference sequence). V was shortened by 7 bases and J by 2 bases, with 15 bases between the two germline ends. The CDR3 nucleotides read TGTGCCAGCACGATAGAGCCCAGCGCCTACAATGAGCAGTTCTTC. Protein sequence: CASTIEPSAYNEQFF.

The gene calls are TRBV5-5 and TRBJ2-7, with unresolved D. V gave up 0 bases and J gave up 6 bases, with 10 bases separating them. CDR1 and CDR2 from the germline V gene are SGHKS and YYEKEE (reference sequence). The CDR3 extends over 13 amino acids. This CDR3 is CASSLELGTEQYF. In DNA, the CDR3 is TGTGCCAGCAGCTTGGAGCTGGGAACCGAGCAGTACTTC.

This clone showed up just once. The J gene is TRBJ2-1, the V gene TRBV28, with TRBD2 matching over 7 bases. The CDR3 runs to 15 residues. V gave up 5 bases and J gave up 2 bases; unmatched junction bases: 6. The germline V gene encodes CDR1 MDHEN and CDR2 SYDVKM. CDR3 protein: CASSPPSGTYNEQFF. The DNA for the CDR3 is TGTGCCAGCAGTCCCCCTAGCGGCACCTACAATGAGCAGTTCTTC.

CDR3 loop: CASSLEPRQPQHF. The CDR3 coding sequence is TGCGCCAGCAGCTTGGAACCACGGCAGCCCCAGCATTTT. The chain couples TRBV5-1 to TRBJ1-5; D call uncertain. Per germline, CDR1 SGHRS and CDR2 YFSETQ. The CDR3 loop spans 13 amino acids. V was trimmed by 0 bases and J by 7 bases, leaving 8 bases between them.

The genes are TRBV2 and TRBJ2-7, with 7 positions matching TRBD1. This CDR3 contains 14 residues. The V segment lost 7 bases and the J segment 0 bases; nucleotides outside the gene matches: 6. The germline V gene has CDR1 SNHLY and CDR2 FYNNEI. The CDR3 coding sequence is TGTGCCAGCAATCCGGACAGGACCTCCTACGAGCAGTACTTC. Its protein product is CASNPDRTSYEQYF.

The CDR3 here is CASSSRTGGTDTQYF. The CDR3 region has the DNA TGTGCCAGCAGCTCTAGGACAGGTGGCACAGATACGCAGTATTTT. The rearrangement uses TRBV5-4 and TRBJ2-3; the match to TRBD1 covers 7 bases. The germline CDR1 and CDR2 sequences are SGHNT and YYREEE (reference sequence). The CDR3 spans 15 residues. With 3 bases clipped from V and 1 base from J, the junction kept 5 bases outside the gene matches.

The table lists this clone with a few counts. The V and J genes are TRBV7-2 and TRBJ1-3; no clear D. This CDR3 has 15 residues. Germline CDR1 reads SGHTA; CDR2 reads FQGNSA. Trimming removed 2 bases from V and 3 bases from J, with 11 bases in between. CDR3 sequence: CASSLTDQVGNTIYF. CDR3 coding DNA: TGTGCCAGCAGCTTAACTGACCAGGTTGGAAACACCATATATTTT.

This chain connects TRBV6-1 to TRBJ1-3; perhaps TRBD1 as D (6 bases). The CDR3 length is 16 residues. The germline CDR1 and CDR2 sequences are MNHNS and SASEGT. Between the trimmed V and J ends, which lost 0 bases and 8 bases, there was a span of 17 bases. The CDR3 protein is CASSEALTGGGDTIYF. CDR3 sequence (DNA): TGTGCCAGCAGTGAAGCGCTGACAGGCGGCGGGGACACCATATATTTT.